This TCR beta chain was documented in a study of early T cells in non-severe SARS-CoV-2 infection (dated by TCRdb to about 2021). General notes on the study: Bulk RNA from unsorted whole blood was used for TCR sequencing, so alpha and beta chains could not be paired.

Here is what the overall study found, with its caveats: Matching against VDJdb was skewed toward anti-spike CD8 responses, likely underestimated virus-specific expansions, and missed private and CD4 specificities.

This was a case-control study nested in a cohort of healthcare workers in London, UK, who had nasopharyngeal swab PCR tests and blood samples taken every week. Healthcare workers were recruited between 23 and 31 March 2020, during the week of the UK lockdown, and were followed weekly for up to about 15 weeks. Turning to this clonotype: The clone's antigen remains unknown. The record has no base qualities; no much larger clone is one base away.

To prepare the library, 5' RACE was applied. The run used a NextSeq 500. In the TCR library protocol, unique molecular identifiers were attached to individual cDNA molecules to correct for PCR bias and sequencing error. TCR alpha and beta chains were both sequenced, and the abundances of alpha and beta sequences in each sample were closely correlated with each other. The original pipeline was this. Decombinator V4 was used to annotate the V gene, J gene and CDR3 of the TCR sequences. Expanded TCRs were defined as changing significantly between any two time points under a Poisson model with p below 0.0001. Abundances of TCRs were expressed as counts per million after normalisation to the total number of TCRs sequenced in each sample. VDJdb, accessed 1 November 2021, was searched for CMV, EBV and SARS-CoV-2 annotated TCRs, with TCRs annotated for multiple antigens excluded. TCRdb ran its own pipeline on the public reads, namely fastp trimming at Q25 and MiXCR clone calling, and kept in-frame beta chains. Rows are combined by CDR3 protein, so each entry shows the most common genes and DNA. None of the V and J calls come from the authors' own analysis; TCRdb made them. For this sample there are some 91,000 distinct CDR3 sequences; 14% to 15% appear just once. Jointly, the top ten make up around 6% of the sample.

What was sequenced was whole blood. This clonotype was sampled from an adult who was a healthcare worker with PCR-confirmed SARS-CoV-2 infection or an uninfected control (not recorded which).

For the CDR3, the sequence is CASSIAGDQPQHF. The nucleotide sequence is TGTGCCAGTAGTATAGCGGGAGATCAGCCCCAGCATTTT. The receptor chain draws on TRBV19 and TRBJ1-5; the D gene is unclear. The CDR3, cysteine through phenylalanine, is 13 amino acids long. The retained sequence is limited to the CDR3, 39 bases, with the frame set at the first base. The junction shows trimming of 1 base on V and 5 bases on J, plus 6 bases between the germline ends. The CDR1 and CDR2 encoded by the germline V gene (reference sequence) are LNHDA and SQIVND.